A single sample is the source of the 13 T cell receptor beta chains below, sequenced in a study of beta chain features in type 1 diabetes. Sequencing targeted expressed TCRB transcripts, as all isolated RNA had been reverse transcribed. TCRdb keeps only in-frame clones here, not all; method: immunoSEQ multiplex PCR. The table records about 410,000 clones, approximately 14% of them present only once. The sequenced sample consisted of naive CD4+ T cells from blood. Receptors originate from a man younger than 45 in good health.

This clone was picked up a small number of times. The CDR3 reads CASSFGTLNTEAFF. The DNA for the CDR3 is TGTGCCAGCAGCTTCGGGACACTCAACACTGAAGCTTTCTTT. J is TRBJ1-1 and V is TRBV7-9; tentative D call: TRBD1 (6 bases). The germline CDR1 and CDR2 sequences are SEHNR and FQNEAQ (reference sequence). The CDR3 length is 14 residues. V lost 3 bases to trimming and J lost 2 bases, with 10 bases between them.

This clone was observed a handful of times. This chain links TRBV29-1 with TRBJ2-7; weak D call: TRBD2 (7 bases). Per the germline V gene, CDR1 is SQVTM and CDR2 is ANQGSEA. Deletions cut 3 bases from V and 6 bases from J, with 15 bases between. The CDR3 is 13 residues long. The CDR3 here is CSVDAGAPSEQYF. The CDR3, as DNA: TGCAGCGTTGATGCGGGGGCCCCAAGCGAGCAGTACTTC.

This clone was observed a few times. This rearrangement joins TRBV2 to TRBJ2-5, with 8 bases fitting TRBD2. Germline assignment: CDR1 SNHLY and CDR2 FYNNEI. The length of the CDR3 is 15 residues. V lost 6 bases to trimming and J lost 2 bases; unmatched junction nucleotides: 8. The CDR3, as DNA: TGTGCCAGCAGGGCAGAAGTAGCGGGGCAAGAGACCCAGTACTTC. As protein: CASRAEVAGQETQYF.

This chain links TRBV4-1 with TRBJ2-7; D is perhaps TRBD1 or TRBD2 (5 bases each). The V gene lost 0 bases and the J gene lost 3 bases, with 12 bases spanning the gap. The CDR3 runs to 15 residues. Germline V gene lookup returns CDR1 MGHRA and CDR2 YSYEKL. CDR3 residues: CASSQDLGRNYEQYF. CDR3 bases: TGCGCCAGCAGCCAAGATCTGGGACGGAACTACGAGCAGTACTTC.

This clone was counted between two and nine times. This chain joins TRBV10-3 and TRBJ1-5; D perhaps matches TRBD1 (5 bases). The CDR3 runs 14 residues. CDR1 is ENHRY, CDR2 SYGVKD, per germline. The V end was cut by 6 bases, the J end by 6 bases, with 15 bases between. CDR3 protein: CAISEDRSGQPQHF. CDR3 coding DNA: TGTGCCATCAGCGAAGACAGATCAGGTCAGCCCCAGCATTTT.

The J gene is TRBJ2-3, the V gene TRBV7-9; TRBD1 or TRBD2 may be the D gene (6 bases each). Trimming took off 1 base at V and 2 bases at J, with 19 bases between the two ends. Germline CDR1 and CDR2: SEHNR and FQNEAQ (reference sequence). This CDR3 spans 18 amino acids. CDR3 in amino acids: CASSLVTGALSVTDTQYF. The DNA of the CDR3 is TGTGCCAGCAGCTTAGTCACGGGGGCCCTGTCGGTCACAGATACGCAGTATTTT.

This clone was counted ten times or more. The CDR3: CASSLGRRASGSPLHF. The CDR3 bases are TGTGCCAGCAGCTTAGGCCGGAGGGCGTCGGGTTCACCCCTCCACTTT. The J gene is TRBJ1-6, the V gene TRBV13; D remains unclear. The germline V gene encodes CDR1 PRHDT and CDR2 FYEKMQ (reference sequence). The V end lost 0 bases, the J end lost 9 bases, and 15 bases lay between the germline ends. The CDR3 is 16 residues long.

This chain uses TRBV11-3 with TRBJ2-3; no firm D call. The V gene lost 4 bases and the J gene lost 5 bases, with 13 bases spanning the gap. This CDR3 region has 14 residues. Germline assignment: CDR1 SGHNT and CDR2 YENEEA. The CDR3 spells CASSYGQAGDTQYF. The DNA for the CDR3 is TGTGCCAGCAGCTACGGTCAGGCTGGAGATACGCAGTATTTT.

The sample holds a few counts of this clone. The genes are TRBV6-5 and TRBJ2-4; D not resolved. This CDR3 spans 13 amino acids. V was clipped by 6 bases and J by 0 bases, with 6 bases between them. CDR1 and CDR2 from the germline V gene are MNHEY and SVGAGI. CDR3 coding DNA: TGTGCCAGCAGCTCGATAGCCAAAAACATTCAGTACTTC. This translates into CASSSIAKNIQYF.

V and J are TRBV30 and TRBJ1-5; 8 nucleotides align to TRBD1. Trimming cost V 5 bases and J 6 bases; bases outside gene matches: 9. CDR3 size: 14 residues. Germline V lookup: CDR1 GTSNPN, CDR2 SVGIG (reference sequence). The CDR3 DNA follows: TGTGCCTGGGCCCCCGGACAGGGAACTCAGCCCCAGCATTTT. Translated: CAWAPGQGTQPQHF. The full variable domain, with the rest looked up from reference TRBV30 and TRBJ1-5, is SQTIHQWPATLVQPVGSPLSLECTVEGTSNPNLYWYRQAAGRGLQLLFYSVGIGQISSEVPQNLSASRPQDRQFILSSKKLLLSDSGFYLCAWAPGQGTQPQHFGDGTRLSIL.

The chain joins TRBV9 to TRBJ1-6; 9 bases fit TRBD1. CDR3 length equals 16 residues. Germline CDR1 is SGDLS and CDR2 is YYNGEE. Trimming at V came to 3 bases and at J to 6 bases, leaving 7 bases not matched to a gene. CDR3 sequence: CASSAQGANPNSPLHF. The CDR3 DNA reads TGTGCCAGCAGCGCACAGGGGGCGAACCCTAATTCACCCCTCCACTTT.

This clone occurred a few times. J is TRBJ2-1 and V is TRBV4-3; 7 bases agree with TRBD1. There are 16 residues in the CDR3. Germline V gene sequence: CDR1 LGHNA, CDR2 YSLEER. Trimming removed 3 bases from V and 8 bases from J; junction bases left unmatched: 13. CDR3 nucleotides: TGCGCCAGCAGCCACGCTCCGGGACAGCTTACGTATGAGCAGTTCTTC. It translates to CASSHAPGQLTYEQFF.

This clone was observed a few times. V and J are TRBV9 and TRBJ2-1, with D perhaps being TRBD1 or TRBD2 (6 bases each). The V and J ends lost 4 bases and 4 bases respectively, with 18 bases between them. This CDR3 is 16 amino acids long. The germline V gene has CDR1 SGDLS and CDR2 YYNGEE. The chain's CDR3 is CASSPGSWGAYNEQFF. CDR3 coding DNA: TGTGCCAGCAGCCCAGGATCTTGGGGGGCTTACAATGAGCAGTTCTTC.